This T cell receptor (beta chain) is drawn from a study of blood T cell repertoires in COVID-19. Background on the study: From T cells, B-cell-depleted T cells, or PBMCs came the material, which was cDNA or gDNA.

The assay was immunoSEQ multiplex PCR, and TCRdb's table has in-frame clones only and misses some. The sample lists about 110,000 clones; around 76% were seen once. Germline V gene lookup returns CDR1 SNHLY and CDR2 FYNNEI. The CDR3 spans 14 residues. V dropped 8 bases and J dropped 4 bases, with 15 bases sitting between them. The sequence came from a woman older than 75 with acute or convalescent COVID-19. This chain links TRBV2 with TRBJ1-5; tentatively, D is TRBD1 (5 bases). Material for sequencing was peripheral blood. The CDR3 here is CASLGGDPNQPQHF. CDR3 nucleotide sequence: TGTGCCAGCCTTGGAGGGGACCCAAATCAGCCCCAGCATTTT.